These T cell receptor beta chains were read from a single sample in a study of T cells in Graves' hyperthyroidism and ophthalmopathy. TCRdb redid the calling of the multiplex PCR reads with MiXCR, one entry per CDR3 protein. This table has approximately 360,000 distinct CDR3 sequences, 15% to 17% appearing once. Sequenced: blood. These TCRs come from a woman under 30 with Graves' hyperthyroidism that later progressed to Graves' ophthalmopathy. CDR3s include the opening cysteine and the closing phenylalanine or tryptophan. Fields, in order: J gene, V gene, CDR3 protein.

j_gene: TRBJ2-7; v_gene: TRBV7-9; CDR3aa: CASSLVQGPYEQYF
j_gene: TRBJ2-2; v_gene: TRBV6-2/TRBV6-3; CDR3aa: CASSYSKGTANTGELFF
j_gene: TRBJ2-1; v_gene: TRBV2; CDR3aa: CASSETPEAAQSYNEQFF
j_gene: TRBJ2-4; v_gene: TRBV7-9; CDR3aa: CASSLGTGPIKNIQYF
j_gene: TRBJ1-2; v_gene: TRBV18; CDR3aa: CASSEPGQHDLYGYTF
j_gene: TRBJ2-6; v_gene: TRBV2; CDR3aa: CASSVATGVSSGANVLTF
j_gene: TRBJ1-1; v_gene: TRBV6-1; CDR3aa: CASSSQPSTEAFF
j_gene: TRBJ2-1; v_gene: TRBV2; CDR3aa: CASSGGGRLNEQFF
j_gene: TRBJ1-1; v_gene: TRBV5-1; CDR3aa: CASSLGRTGSTEAFF
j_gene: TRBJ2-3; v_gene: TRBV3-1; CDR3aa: CASSQGPRAGDTQYF
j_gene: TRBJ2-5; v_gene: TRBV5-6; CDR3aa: CASSLGGGLYQETQYF
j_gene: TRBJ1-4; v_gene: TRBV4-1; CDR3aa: CASSQDRNEKLFF
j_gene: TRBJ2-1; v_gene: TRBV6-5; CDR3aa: CASSYSTNYNEQFF
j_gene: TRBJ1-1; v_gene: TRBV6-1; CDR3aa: CASSEYPGLNTEAFF
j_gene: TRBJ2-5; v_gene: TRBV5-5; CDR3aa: CASRLRGETQYF
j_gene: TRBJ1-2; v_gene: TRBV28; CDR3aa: CASSLGDRDGYTF
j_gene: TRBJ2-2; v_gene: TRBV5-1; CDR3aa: CASSLEGLSWTGELFF
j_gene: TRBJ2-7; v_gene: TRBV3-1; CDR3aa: CASSQDLLRQSEQYF
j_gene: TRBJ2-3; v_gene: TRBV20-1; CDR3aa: CSASNPQRTSTDTQYF
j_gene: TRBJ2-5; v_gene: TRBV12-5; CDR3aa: CASATGGVIGETQYF
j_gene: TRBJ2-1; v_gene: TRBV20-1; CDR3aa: CSASSLAGGLDEQFF
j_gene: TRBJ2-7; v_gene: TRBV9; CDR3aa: CASTVGFGSYEQYF
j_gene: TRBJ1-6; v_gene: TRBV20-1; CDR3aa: CSAPGQGASPLHF
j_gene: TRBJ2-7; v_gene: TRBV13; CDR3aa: CASRRQGYEQYF
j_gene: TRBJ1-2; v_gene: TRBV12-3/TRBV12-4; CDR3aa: CAIPDSYGYTF
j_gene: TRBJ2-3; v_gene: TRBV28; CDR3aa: CASSPTASAGGTSTDTQYF
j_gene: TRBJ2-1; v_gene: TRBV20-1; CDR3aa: CSASPGTSDYNEQFF
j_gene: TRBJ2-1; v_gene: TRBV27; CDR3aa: CAPIIGGTERREQFF
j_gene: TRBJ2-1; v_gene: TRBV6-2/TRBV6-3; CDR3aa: CARVSPDRDRDRPCSYNEQFF
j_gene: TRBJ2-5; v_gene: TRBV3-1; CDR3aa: CASTRDRGETQYF
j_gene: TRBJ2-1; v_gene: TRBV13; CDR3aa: CASSSTSGSPPSYNEQFF
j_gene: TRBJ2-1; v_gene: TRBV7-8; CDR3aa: CASSFTSGSYNEQFF
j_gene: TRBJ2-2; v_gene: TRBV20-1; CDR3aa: CSARVRTKNTGELFF
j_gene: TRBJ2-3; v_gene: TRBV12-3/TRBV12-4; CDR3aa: CASSYRAGTNF
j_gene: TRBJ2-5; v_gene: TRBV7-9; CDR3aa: CASRSPPQGGETQYF
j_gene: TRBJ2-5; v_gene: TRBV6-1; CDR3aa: CASETGIQETQYF
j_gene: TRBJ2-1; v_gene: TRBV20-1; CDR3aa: CSAGGTTYNEQFF
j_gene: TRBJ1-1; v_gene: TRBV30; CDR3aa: CAWSEVLNTEAFF
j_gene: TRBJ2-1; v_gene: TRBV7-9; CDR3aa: CASSLGRGLGANEQFF